A single sample is the source of the 32 T cell receptor beta chains below, sequenced in a study of control samples from healthy donors and cancer patients. Clones were sequenced by immunoSEQ multiplex PCR, and TCRdb holds only the in-frame ones, with some missing. This sample yields roughly 200,000 clones, of which 90% to 95% are seen a single time; 1.4% to 1.5% belongs to the top ten. Sequencing used blood. The receptor set was obtained from a man between 18 and 35 years old in good health.

The chain uses TRBV10-2 and TRBJ1-3, with TRBD1 identical over 9 bases. CDR3 length: 15 amino acids. CDR1 is WSHSY and CDR2 is SAAADI in the germline V gene. V gave up 9 bases and J gave up 4 bases; unmatched junction bases: 10. CDR3 coding DNA: TGCGCCAGTCGACAGGGGGGGACGGCCGGAAACACCATATATTTT. Translation: CASRQGGTAGNTIYF.

The chain couples TRBV7-6 to TRBJ1-1, with TRBD1 matching over 9 bases. The CDR3 sequence is 13 residues long. CDR1 and CDR2 from the germline V gene are SGHVS and FNYEAQ. J lost 4 bases, V lost 3 bases, and 0 bases had no gene match. The CDR3: CASSLGQGTEAFF. The DNA of the CDR3 is TGTGCCAGCAGCTTGGGACAGGGCACTGAAGCTTTCTTT.

The chain couples TRBV5-5 to TRBJ1-1, with D uncertain. The CDR3 spans 18 residues. V was shortened by 0 bases and J by 0 bases, with 18 bases between the two germline ends. Germline assignment: CDR1 SGHKS and CDR2 YYEKEE (reference sequence). The CDR3 loop reads CASSLGARRFLMNTEAFF. DNA for the CDR3: TGTGCCAGCAGCTTGGGGGCACGGAGGTTTCTAATGAACACTGAAGCTTTCTTT.

The rearrangement uses TRBV24-1 and TRBJ1-2; 11 nucleotides match TRBD1. V dropped 4 bases and J dropped 2; count of bases not matched to a gene: 17. Germline V gene lookup returns CDR1 KGHDR and CDR2 SFDVKD. CDR3 length: 20 amino acids. The CDR3 DNA follows: TGTGCCACCAGTGACCGAGACGGGACAGGGGGTTTCGTTTTGAACTATGGCTACACCTTC. Amino acid sequence: CATSDRDGTGGFVLNYGYTF.

The chain uses TRBV7-3 and TRBJ2-5; D is possibly TRBD2 (5 bases). V was cut by 5 bases and J by 1 base, with 11 bases left in between. Germline V CDR1 and CDR2: SGHTA, FQGTGA. This CDR3 region has 14 residues. CDR3 coding DNA: TGTGCCAGCAGCCAAAGCGGTATCCAAGAGACCCAGTACTTC. This translates into CASSQSGIQETQYF. Complete variable domain (other parts from reference TRBV7-3 and TRBJ2-5): GAGVSQTPSNKVTEKGKYVELRCDPISGHTALYWYRQSLGQGPEFLIYFQGTGAADDSGLPNDRFFAVRPEGSVSTLKIQRTERGDSAVYLCASSQSGIQETQYFGPGTRLLVL.

In its sample, this clone was seen once. V usage is TRBV20-1 and J usage is TRBJ1-3; no clear D. V was trimmed by 3 bases and J by 0 bases, leaving 12 bases between them. The CDR3 has 15 amino acids. Germline lookup yields CDR1 DFQATT and CDR2 SNEGSKA (reference sequence). In nucleotides, the CDR3 is TGCAGTGCTAGTCCGCTCGCTTTCTCTGGAAACACCATATATTTT. Protein: CSASPLAFSGNTIYF.

The V and J genes are TRBV11-2 and TRBJ1-2; D is possibly TRBD1 (5 bases). Looked up from germline, CDR1 is SGHAT and CDR2 is FQNNGV. Trimming stripped 5 bases from V and 3 bases from J, with 16 bases between. The CDR3 is 15 amino acids. CDR3 nucleotide sequence: TGTGCCAGCAGCCCGCTCCCGGACATTGACTATGGCTACACCTTC. Amino acid sequence: CASSPLPDIDYGYTF.

This sequence joins TRBV5-1 and TRBJ1-4; 7 bases match TRBD1. Germline V CDR1 and CDR2: SGHRS, YFSETQ. V shed 4 bases, J shed 8 bases, and the junction held 11 bases outside the gene matches. The CDR3 sequence is 15 residues long. This CDR3 reads CASSITGARSEKLFF. In DNA form, the CDR3 reads TGCGCCAGCAGCATTACAGGGGCTCGATCCGAAAAACTGTTTTTT. The variable domain in full, with the rest retrieved from reference TRBV5-1 and TRBJ1-4, is KAGVTQTPRYLIKTRGQQVTLSCSPISGHRSVSWYQQTPGQGLQFLFEYFSETQRNKGNFPGRFSGRQFSNSRSEMNVSTLELGDSALYLCASSITGARSEKLFFGSGTQLSVL.

CDR3 protein: CASSTTGTGDQPQHF. CDR3 DNA: TGTGCCAGCAGTACCACAGGAACAGGGGATCAGCCCCAGCATTTT. The V call is TRBV6-2 or TRBV6-3, the J call TRBJ1-5, with 7 bases aligning to TRBD1. After removal of 5 bases from V and 5 bases from J, the junction contained 9 bases not matched to a gene. This CDR3 has 15 residues. Germline CDR1 MNHEY, CDR2 SVGEGT.

The chain combines TRBV5-6 with TRBJ2-7; no firm D call. The germline V gene has CDR1 SGHDT and CDR2 YYEEEE. The CDR3 loop spans 13 amino acids. V lost 2 bases, J lost 2 bases, and 8 bases lay in between. CDR3 in DNA: TGTGCCAGCAGCTTTGGTCCCACCTACGAGCAGTACTTC. It encodes CASSFGPTYEQYF.

The chain uses TRBV24-1 and TRBJ2-1, with TRBD2 matching 7 bases. V was pared by 5 bases and J by 5 bases, with 8 bases of the junction left unmatched. Germline V gives CDR1 KGHDR, CDR2 SFDVKD. This CDR3 has 15 amino acids. The CDR3 nucleotides read TGTGCCACCAGTGCCCCAGAGCGGGGCGACAATGAGCAGTTCTTC. As protein: CATSAPERGDNEQFF.

V and J are TRBV24-1 and TRBJ2-3; 11 bases agree with TRBD1. The CDR3 runs to 16 residues. Germline values: CDR1 KGHDR, CDR2 SFDVKD. Germline trimming cut 7 bases from V and 4 bases from J; bases unmatched to any gene: 9. The CDR3 reads CATSDPGQGGPDTQYF. CDR3 sequence (DNA): TGTGCCACCAGCGATCCGGGACAGGGGGGGCCAGATACGCAGTATTTT.

V and J are TRBV9 and TRBJ2-7; D possibly corresponds to TRBD1 (5 bases). This CDR3 has 19 residues. The germline V gene encodes CDR1 SGDLS and CDR2 YYNGEE. V was clipped by 8 bases and J by 0 bases, with 30 bases between them. CDR3 protein: CARFHPPRVKEEFSYEQYF. As DNA, the CDR3 is TGTGCCAGGTTTCACCCCCCCAGGGTTAAAGAAGAGTTCTCCTACGAGCAGTACTTC.

The chain carries TRBV7-6 and TRBJ2-1; D remains unclear. This CDR3 has 13 residues. The V end was cut by 1 base, the J end by 6 bases, with 7 bases between. Germline V lookup: CDR1 SGHVS, CDR2 FNYEAQ. The CDR3: CASSLGIGNEQFF. The CDR3 nucleotides are TGTGCCAGCAGCTTAGGCATTGGCAATGAGCAGTTCTTC.

The CDR3: CATSDSTGSGEKLFF. The CDR3 coding sequence is TGTGCCACCAGTGACTCGACAGGGTCAGGGGAAAAACTGTTTTTT. This chain connects TRBV24-1 to TRBJ1-4; 7 bases map to TRBD1. In germline, CDR1 is KGHDR, CDR2 SFDVKD. Trimming cost V 4 bases and J 8 bases; bases outside gene matches: 9. This CDR3 is built from 15 residues.

This chain connects TRBV4-1 to TRBJ2-1; 15 bases line up with TRBD2. The germline V gene encodes CDR1 MGHRA and CDR2 YSYEKL. Trimming cost V 4 bases and J 6 bases; bases outside gene matches: 7. This CDR3 spans 17 amino acids. This CDR3 reads CASSPLRTSGGANEQFF. The CDR3 nucleotides are TGCGCCAGCAGCCCCCTAAGGACTAGCGGGGGGGCCAATGAGCAGTTCTTC.

The CDR3 sequence: CASSISGGAIDTQYF. The CDR3 DNA sequence: TGTGCCAGCAGCATTAGCGGGGGGGCAATAGATACGCAGTATTTT. This sequence joins TRBV3-1 (or the pseudogene TRBV3-2) and TRBJ2-3; 11 nucleotides line up with TRBD2. The CDR3 contains 15 residues. V shed 5 bases and J 5 bases; nucleotides not matched to a gene: 6. Germline lookup yields CDR1 LGHDT and CDR2 YNNKEL (reference sequence).

The chain recombines TRBV9 with TRBJ2-5; D unclear. Germline CDR1 and CDR2: SGDLS and YYNGEE. V shed 0 bases and J shed 5 bases, with 14 bases lying between them. The length of the CDR3 is 15 residues. CDR3 amino acids: CASSVGPGRWETQYF. The DNA of the CDR3 is TGTGCCAGCAGCGTAGGCCCGGGTAGGTGGGAGACCCAGTACTTC.

The chain links TRBV27 to TRBJ1-6; D is unresolved. Looked up from germline, CDR1 is MNHEY and CDR2 is SMNVEV (reference sequence). V was cut by 3 bases and J by 7 bases, with 10 bases left in between. CDR3 length: 14 residues. CDR3 sequence: CASSFGRQNSPLHF. The DNA for the CDR3 is TGTGCCAGCAGTTTCGGCAGGCAGAATTCACCCCTCCACTTT.

The chain joins TRBV19 to TRBJ1-1; 7 bases map to TRBD1. This CDR3 comprises 13 residues. The V gene end was trimmed by 10 bases and the J gene end by 2 bases; junction bases not matched to a gene: 7. Germline lookup yields CDR1 LNHDA and CDR2 SQIVND (reference sequence). The CDR3 DNA reads as TGTGCCACCGGTCGGGACAGTAACACTGAAGCTTTCTTT. It encodes CATGRDSNTEAFF. The full variable domain, in which reference TRBV19 and TRBJ1-1 provide the parts outside the CDR3, is DGGITQSPKYLFRKEGQNVTLSCEQNLNHDAMYWYRQDPGQGLRLIYYSQIVNDFQKGDIAEGYSVSREKKESFPLTVTSAQKNPTAFYLCATGRDSNTEAFFGQGTRLTVV.

The chain links TRBV7-9 to TRBJ1-6, with D tentatively TRBD1 (6 bases). Trimming shortened V by 6 bases and J by 8 bases, and 17 bases separated the two germline ends. Germline V gene data show CDR1 as SEHNR and CDR2 as FQNEAQ (reference sequence). The CDR3 loop spans 15 amino acids. CDR3 loop: CASSKYTGMDSPLHF. CDR3 DNA sequence: TGTGCCAGCAGTAAATACACAGGGATGGATTCACCCCTCCACTTT.

The chain carries TRBV2 and TRBJ1-5; D remains unclear. Trimming removed 6 bases from V and 6 bases from J, with 12 bases in between. CDR1 and CDR2 (germline): SNHLY, FYNNEI. The CDR3 sequence is 13 residues long. The CDR3 DNA is TGTGCCAGCAGAAAAACCCTGATTCAGCCCCAGCATTTT. Its protein product is CASRKTLIQPQHF.

The V gene is TRBV5-1, the J gene TRBJ1-2; 8 bases are a match to TRBD1. Germline values: CDR1 SGHRS, CDR2 YFSETQ. The CDR3 covers 15 residues. With V trimmed by 4 bases and J by 6 bases, 11 bases remained unmatched. CDR3: CASSKAQGALDGYTF. The CDR3 nucleotides are TGCGCCAGCAGCAAGGCCCAGGGGGCCTTAGATGGCTACACCTTC.

The rearrangement joins TRBV5-1 to TRBJ2-7; 9 bases are a match to TRBD1. CDR1 is SGHRS, CDR2 YFSETQ, per germline. CDR3 size: 16 residues. J lost 4 bases, V lost 4 bases, and 12 bases had no gene match. CDR3 sequence (DNA): TGCGCCAGCAGCCTAACCACCGGGACAGGGTCTTACGAGCAGTACTTC. Amino acid sequence: CASSLTTGTGSYEQYF.

This chain connects TRBV12-3 or TRBV12-4 to TRBJ1-1; tentative D call: TRBD1 (5 bases). V lost 6 bases and J lost 4, with 12 bases in between. The CDR3 runs to 13 residues. The CDR3 loop is CASSQQAATEAFF. The CDR3 nucleotides are TGTGCCAGCAGCCAACAGGCTGCCACTGAAGCTTTCTTT.

This chain links TRBV19 with TRBJ2-2; 8 nucleotides align to TRBD2. CDR3 length equals 15 residues. Trimming cost V 6 bases and J 3 bases; bases outside gene matches: 6. The V gene's germline CDR1 is LNHDA and CDR2 SQIVND (reference sequence). DNA of the CDR3: TGTGCCAGTAGCCCGGGGGGGGTGGACACCGGGGAGCTGTTTTTT. Translating gives CASSPGGVDTGELFF.

This chain links TRBV6-5 with TRBJ1-1; D possibly corresponds to TRBD1 (5 bases). There are 13 residues in the CDR3. Germline V gives CDR1 MNHEY, CDR2 SVGAGI. The V end was cut by 6 bases, the J end by 8 bases, with 16 bases between. CDR3 residues: CASRGGGKEEAFF. DNA for the CDR3: TGTGCCAGCAGGGGTGGGGGAAAAGAAGAAGCTTTCTTT.

The chain uses TRBV28 and TRBJ2-3; 9 bases align to TRBD1. This CDR3 is 17 amino acids long. Germline V CDR1 and CDR2: MDHEN, SYDVKM. J was trimmed by 1 base and V by 3 bases; bases with no gene match: 8. The CDR3 DNA follows: TGTGCCAGCAGTTTGCAAAAGAACAGGGGGCGCACAGATACGCAGTATTTT. Amino acid sequence: CASSLQKNRGRTDTQYF. The full variable domain, its missing parts supplied by reference TRBV28 and TRBJ2-3, is DVKVTQSSRYLVKRTGEKVFLECVQDMDHENMFWYRQDPGLGLRLIYFSYDVKMKEKGDIPEGYSVSREKKERFSLILESASTNQTSMYLCASSLQKNRGRTDTQYFGPGTRLTVL.

This CDR3 is CASSLASGEQYF. The CDR3 nucleotides are TGTGCCAGCAGCTTGGCAAGCGGCGAGCAGTACTTC. The chain combines TRBV5-6 with TRBJ2-7, with D possibly TRBD2 on 5 matching bases. Germline lookup yields CDR1 SGHDT and CDR2 YYEEEE. The V end lost 0 bases, the J end lost 6 bases, and 7 bases lay between the germline ends. This CDR3 spans 12 amino acids.

The J gene is TRBJ1-4, the V gene TRBV28; unclear D gene. Trimming removed 2 bases from V and 0 bases from J, with 7 bases in between. Germline V lookup: CDR1 MDHEN, CDR2 SYDVKM. CDR3 length equals 15 residues. CDR3 sequence (DNA): TGTGCCAGCAGTTTACAGCCAGCAACTAATGAAAAACTGTTTTTT. This translates into CASSLQPATNEKLFF.

The V and J genes are TRBV5-6 and TRBJ2-7; D is undetermined. This CDR3 spans 13 amino acids. Germline assignment: CDR1 SGHDT and CDR2 YYEEEE. V was trimmed by 0 bases and J by 6 bases, leaving 10 bases between them. CDR3 residues: CASSLDGRTEQYF. In nucleotides, the CDR3 is TGTGCCAGCAGCTTGGATGGGCGGACCGAGCAGTACTTC.

This chain uses TRBV7-2 with TRBJ2-1; D is unresolved. V was clipped by 0 bases and J by 8 bases, with 11 bases between them. Germline V CDR1 and CDR2: SGHTA, FQGNSA. The CDR3 extends over 14 amino acids. Here the CDR3 DNA reads TGTGCCAGCAGCTTAGCAACTTCAGATGATGAGCAGTTCTTC. Translation: CASSLATSDDEQFF.